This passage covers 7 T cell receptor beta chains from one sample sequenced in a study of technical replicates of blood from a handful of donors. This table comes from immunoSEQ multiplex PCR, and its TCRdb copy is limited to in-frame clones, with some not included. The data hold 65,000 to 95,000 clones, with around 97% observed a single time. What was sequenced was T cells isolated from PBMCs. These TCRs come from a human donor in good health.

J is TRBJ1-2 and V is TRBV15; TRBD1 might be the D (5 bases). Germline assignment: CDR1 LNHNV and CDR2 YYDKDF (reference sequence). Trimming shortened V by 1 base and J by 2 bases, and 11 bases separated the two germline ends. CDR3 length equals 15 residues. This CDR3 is CATSRAAGRNYGYTF. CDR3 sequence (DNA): TGTGCCACCAGCAGAGCGGCAGGGAGGAACTATGGCTACACCTTC. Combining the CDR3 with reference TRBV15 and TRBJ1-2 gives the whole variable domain DAMVIQNPRYQVTQFGKPVTLSCSQTLNHNVMYWYQQKSSQAPKLLFHYYDKDFNNEADTPDNFQSRRPNTSFCFLDIRSPGLGDTAMYLCATSRAAGRNYGYTFGSGTRLTVV.

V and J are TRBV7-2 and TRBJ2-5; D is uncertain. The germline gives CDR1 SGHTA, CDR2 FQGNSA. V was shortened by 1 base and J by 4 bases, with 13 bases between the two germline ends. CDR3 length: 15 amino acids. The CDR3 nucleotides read TGTGCCAGCAGCTTAGACCTAGTAATGCGAGAGACCCAGTACTTC. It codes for CASSLDLVMRETQYF.

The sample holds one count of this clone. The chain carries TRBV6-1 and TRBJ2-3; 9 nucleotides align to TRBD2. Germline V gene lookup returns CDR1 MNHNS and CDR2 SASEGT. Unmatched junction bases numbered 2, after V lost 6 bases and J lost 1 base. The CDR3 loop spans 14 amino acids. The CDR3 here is CASRWTSGTDTQYF. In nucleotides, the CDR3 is TGTGCCAGCAGATGGACTAGCGGCACAGATACGCAGTATTTT.

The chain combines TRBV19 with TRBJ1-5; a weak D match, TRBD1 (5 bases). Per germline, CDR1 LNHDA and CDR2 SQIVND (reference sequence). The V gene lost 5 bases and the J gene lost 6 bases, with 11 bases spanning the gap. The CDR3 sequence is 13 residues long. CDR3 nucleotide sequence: TGTGCCAGTAGTGGGCAGGGCGGTCAGCCCCAGCATTTT. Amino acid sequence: CASSGQGGQPQHF.

CDR3 coding DNA: TGTGCCAGCAGTTTTAATTACCGGGGGAACACTGAAGCTTTCTTT. As protein: CASSFNYRGNTEAFF. This rearrangement joins TRBV28 to TRBJ1-1; D unresolved. The CDR3 covers 15 residues. V lost 3 bases to trimming and J lost 1 base, with 12 bases between them. The germline gives CDR1 MDHEN, CDR2 SYDVKM.

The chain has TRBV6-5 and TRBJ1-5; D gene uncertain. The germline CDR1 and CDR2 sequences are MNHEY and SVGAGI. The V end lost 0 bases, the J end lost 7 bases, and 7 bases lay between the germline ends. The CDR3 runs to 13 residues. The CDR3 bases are TGTGCCAGCAGTTACTCGTTTAAACAGCCCCAGCATTTT. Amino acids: CASSYSFKQPQHF.

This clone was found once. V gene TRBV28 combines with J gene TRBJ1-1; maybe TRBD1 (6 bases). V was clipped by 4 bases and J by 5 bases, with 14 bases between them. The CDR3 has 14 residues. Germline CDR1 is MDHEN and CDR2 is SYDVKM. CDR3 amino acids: CASSSWGRKTEAFF. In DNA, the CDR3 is TGTGCCAGCAGTTCCTGGGGGCGAAAAACTGAAGCTTTCTTT. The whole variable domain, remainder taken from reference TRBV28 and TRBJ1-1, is DVKVTQSSRYLVKRTGEKVFLECVQDMDHENMFWYRQDPGLGLRLIYFSYDVKMKEKGDIPEGYSVSREKKERFSLILESASTNQTSMYLCASSSWGRKTEAFFGQGTRLTVV.